What follows are 12 T cell receptor beta chains derived from one specimen sequenced in a study of cytomegalovirus exposure and HLA in healthy donors. In the PCR, 60 Vbeta and 13 Jbeta primers were used. Profiling relied on immunoSEQ multiplex PCR, and the TCRdb table lists in-frame clones only, not all of them. This sample yields under 200,000 clones, of which roughly 80% are seen a single time; approximately 1.3% belongs to the top ten. The sequenced material came from PBMCs. Source of these receptors: a man aged 25-40 years in good health and CMV-seronegative.

The CDR3 DNA reads as TGTGCCTGGAGTACAGGGTCCTACGAGCAGTACTTC. Translating it yields CAWSTGSYEQYF. This chain joins TRBV30 and TRBJ2-7, with D possibly matching TRBD1 (6 bases). This CDR3 comprises 12 residues. V lost 2 bases to trimming and J lost 1 base, with 6 bases between them. Germline assignment: CDR1 GTSNPN and CDR2 SVGIG (reference sequence).

This clone was observed once. This chain connects TRBV7-9 to TRBJ2-7; TRBD1 agrees at 10 bases. With V trimmed by 5 bases and J by 4 bases, 11 bases remained unmatched. Germline V gene sequence: CDR1 SEHNR, CDR2 FQNEAQ (reference sequence). The CDR3 consists of 16 residues. The CDR3 protein is CASSVPRDRGDYEQYF. The CDR3 nucleotides read TGTGCCAGCAGCGTCCCCCGGGACAGGGGAGATTACGAGCAGTACTTC.

The genes are TRBV29-1 and TRBJ1-2, with 7 bases fitting TRBD1. Germline values: CDR1 SQVTM, CDR2 ANQGSEA. The trim removed 3 bases at V and 4 bases at J, leaving 8 bases unmatched. The CDR3 is 14 residues long. The CDR3: CSVDRTGVVYGYTF. Here the CDR3 DNA reads TGCAGCGTTGATCGTACAGGGGTGGTCTATGGCTACACCTTC.

This chain connects TRBV12-1 to TRBJ2-2; the D call of TRBD1 is as the table states it, not checked on the DNA. TRBV12-1 is a recognized pseudogene. This CDR3 has 16 residues. The CDR3 region has the DNA TGTGCCAGCAGCTTTGCGCAGGAAACGAACACCGGGGAGCTGTTTTTT. This sequence encodes CASSFAQETNTGELFF.

This chain joins TRBV7-2 and TRBJ1-1, with 7 bases matching TRBD1. Unmatched junction bases numbered 2, after V lost 6 bases and J lost 4 bases. The CDR3 consists of 12 residues. Germline V lookup: CDR1 SGHTA, CDR2 FQGNSA. The CDR3 spells CASRAGGTEAFF. The DNA for the CDR3 is TGTGCCAGCAGGGCAGGGGGCACTGAAGCTTTCTTT.

The genes are TRBV4-1 and TRBJ2-7; 10 nucleotides align to TRBD1. V lost 4 bases to trimming and J lost 4 bases; unmatched junction nucleotides: 4. The CDR3 runs 14 residues. The germline V gene encodes CDR1 MGHRA and CDR2 YSYEKL. This CDR3 is CASSLGQGMYEQYF. CDR3 in DNA: TGCGCCAGCAGCCTGGGACAGGGGATGTACGAGCAGTACTTC.

This chain uses TRBV4-2 with TRBJ1-1; D possibly corresponds to TRBD1 (6 bases). Looked up from germline, CDR1 is LGHNA and CDR2 is YNFKEQ. V gave up 1 base and J gave up 2 bases, with 14 bases separating them. There are 16 residues in the CDR3. CDR3 loop: CASSQGRDRKNTEAFF. CDR3 DNA: TGTGCCAGCAGCCAAGGCCGCGACAGGAAAAACACTGAAGCTTTCTTT.

V usage is TRBV5-8 and J usage is TRBJ2-3; 13 bases line up with TRBD2. The germline V gene has CDR1 SGHTS and CDR2 YDEGEE. The CDR3 runs 18 residues. Losses at the gene ends were 0 bases for V and 2 bases for J; bases not matched to a gene: 6. The CDR3 loop is CASSLGKLAGGTTDTQYF. The CDR3 DNA reads TGTGCCAGCAGCTTGGGGAAACTAGCGGGAGGGACCACAGATACGCAGTATTTT.

The chain recombines TRBV4-3 with TRBJ2-2, with TRBD2 identical over 10 bases. This CDR3 is 17 amino acids long. After removal of 1 base from V and 5 bases from J, the junction contained 7 bases not matched to a gene. Germline V gene lookup returns CDR1 LGHNA and CDR2 YSLEER. The chain's CDR3 is CASSQGAGGQYTGELFF. CDR3 DNA sequence: TGCGCCAGCAGCCAAGGAGCGGGGGGGCAATATACCGGGGAGCTGTTTTTT.

The chain combines TRBV5-1 with TRBJ1-6, with TRBD1 as a possible D gene (5 bases). The V gene lost 0 bases and the J gene lost 10 bases, with 11 bases spanning the gap. The germline V gene has CDR1 SGHRS and CDR2 YFSETQ. The CDR3 is 14 residues long. CDR3: CASSLVGGGSPLHF. As DNA, the CDR3 is TGCGCCAGCAGCTTGGTTGGGGGAGGCTCACCCCTCCACTTT.

The chain joins TRBV28 to TRBJ2-7, with TRBD1 identical over 12 bases. Germline CDR1 and CDR2: MDHEN and SYDVKM. Losses at the gene ends were 5 bases for V and 7 bases for J; bases not matched to a gene: 9. The CDR3 is 15 amino acids. The CDR3 DNA follows: TGTGCCAGCAGTACACCGGGACAGGGGGCGTTGGAGCAGTACTTC. This translates into CASSTPGQGALEQYF.

V is TRBV11-3 and J is TRBJ2-5; 8 bases match TRBD2. With V trimmed by 1 base and J by 5 bases, 6 bases remained unmatched. The CDR3 sequence is 15 residues long. CDR1 is SGHNT, CDR2 YENEEA, per germline. The CDR3 coding sequence is TGTGCCAGCAGCTTAGGCGGGGGGTCGATGGAGACCCAGTACTTC. The encoded protein is CASSLGGGSMETQYF.